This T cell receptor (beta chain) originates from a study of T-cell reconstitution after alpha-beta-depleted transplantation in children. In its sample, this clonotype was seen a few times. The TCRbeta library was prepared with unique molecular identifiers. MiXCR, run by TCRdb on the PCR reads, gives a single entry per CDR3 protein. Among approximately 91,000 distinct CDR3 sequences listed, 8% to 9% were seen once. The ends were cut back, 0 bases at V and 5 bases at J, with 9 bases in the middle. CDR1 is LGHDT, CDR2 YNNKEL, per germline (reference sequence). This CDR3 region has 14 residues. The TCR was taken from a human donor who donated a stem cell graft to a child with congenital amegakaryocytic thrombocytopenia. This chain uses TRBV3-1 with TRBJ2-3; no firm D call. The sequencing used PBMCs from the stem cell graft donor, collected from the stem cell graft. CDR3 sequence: CASSQEVWGDTQYF. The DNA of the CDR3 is TGTGCCAGCAGCCAAGAGGTTTGGGGAGATACGCAGTATTTT.